This T cell receptor (beta chain) is drawn from a study of T cell repertoires in cytomegalovirus infection. Turning to the study itself: Evidence of both CMV infection and a matching HLA type came from public TCR beta signatures. Study-wide points: HLA-C-restricted CMV clonotypes gave the most frequent clonotype in two of eight donors. Carriers of CMV and the relevant HLA type were discriminated by public TCR beta frequency.

TCRdb re-analysed the reads in MiXCR, keeping a single row per CDR3 protein. In the table there are some 300,000 distinct CDR3 sequences, 15% to 20% of which are singletons. The CDR3 loop spans 14 amino acids. With 10 bases removed from V and 2 bases from J, the gap between germline ends came to 17 bases. The germline V gene encodes CDR1 MNHEY and CDR2 SMNVEV (reference sequence). Concerning this clonotype: The antigen remains unidentified.

This clonotype was obtained from a human donor in good health (CMV status not recorded). Some clones in this sample may be carry-over from other donors' samples. The specimen sequenced was PBMCs. The gene calls are TRBV27 and TRBJ2-5, with D tentatively TRBD2 (7 bases). The CDR3 spells CATSGGLRQETQYF. CDR3 DNA sequence: TGTGCCACCTCGGGGGGCCTGAGGCAAGAGACCCAGTACTTC.